The 15 T cell receptor beta chains listed next were all sequenced from one sample in a study of T cells in localized non-small cell lung cancer. Measured with immunoSEQ multiplex PCR; TCRdb has only the in-frame clones, and not every one. The table shows around 96,000 clones, with roughly 91% occurring only once. Sequencing used PBMCs, obtained before any cancer treatment. The source is a woman aged 40-69 years with stage II squamous cell lung carcinoma.

The chain employs TRBV5-1 and TRBJ2-2; 12 nucleotides line up with TRBD1. Germline V gives CDR1 SGHRS, CDR2 YFSETQ. V dropped 4 bases and J dropped 4; count of bases not matched to a gene: 11. The CDR3 loop spans 18 amino acids. CDR3 in DNA: TGCGCCAGCAGCCCACTTGGGACAGGGGGCTTGGGCACCGGGGAGCTGTTTTTT. Translated, it gives CASSPLGTGGLGTGELFF.

The chain employs TRBV14 and TRBJ1-2; no clear D gene. Trimming took off 0 bases at V and 4 bases at J, with 12 bases between the two ends. Germline V gene data show CDR1 as SGHDN and CDR2 as FVKESK. The CDR3 runs to 15 residues. CDR3 residues: CASSQDEGTVYGYTF. For the CDR3, the DNA is TGTGCCAGCAGCCAAGATGAGGGCACAGTCTATGGCTACACCTTC.

This chain links TRBV6-5 with TRBJ1-3, with TRBD1 as a possible D gene (5 bases). V lost 8 bases, J lost 2 bases, and 10 bases lay in between. This CDR3 has 13 amino acids. CDR1 is MNHEY, CDR2 SVGAGI, per germline. The CDR3 spells CASQGDPGNTIYF. DNA of the CDR3: TGTGCCAGCCAGGGAGACCCTGGAAACACCATATATTTT.

This rearrangement joins TRBV5-6 to TRBJ2-7; 15 bases line up with TRBD2. Germline CDR1 is SGHDT and CDR2 is YYEEEE. This CDR3 is 17 amino acids long. V dropped 4 bases and J dropped 7; count of bases not matched to a gene: 12. CDR3 DNA: TGTGCCAGCAGCGTGGGGACTAGCGGGAGGCCCCAGGGGGAGCAGTACTTC. Protein product: CASSVGTSGRPQGEQYF.

The chain carries TRBV27 and TRBJ1-2; TRBD1 might be the D (5 bases). This CDR3 is 15 amino acids long. V dropped 5 bases and J dropped 1 base, with 14 bases sitting between them. The germline CDR1 and CDR2 sequences are MNHEY and SMNVEV (reference sequence). CDR3 sequence: CASSTIQGFNYGYTF. The CDR3 DNA sequence: TGTGCCAGCAGTACCATCCAGGGATTTAACTATGGCTACACCTTC.

The genes are TRBV4-1 and TRBJ1-1; D not certain. This CDR3 region has 16 residues. Per germline, CDR1 MGHRA and CDR2 YSYEKL. The V gene lost 0 bases and the J gene lost 2 bases, with 13 bases spanning the gap. CDR3 DNA sequence: TGCGCCAGCAGCCAAGATCGTGGTAAGGGTAACACTGAAGCTTTCTTT. It encodes CASSQDRGKGNTEAFF.

Here the CDR3 reads CASSLGRGNNEKLFF. CDR3 nucleotide sequence: TGTGCCAGCAGCTTGGGAAGGGGGAATAATGAAAAACTGTTTTTT. The chain uses TRBV5-4 and TRBJ1-4, with a possible D match to TRBD1 (6 bases). With 0 bases removed from V and 4 bases from J, the gap between germline ends came to 10 bases. The CDR3 contains 15 residues. Germline V CDR1 and CDR2: SGHNT, YYREEE (reference sequence).

The chain carries TRBV18 and TRBJ2-1, with D perhaps matching TRBD2 (6 bases). CDR1 is KGHSH and CDR2 is LQKENI in the germline V gene. V gave up 8 bases and J gave up 0 bases, with 14 bases separating them. This CDR3 spans 15 amino acids. As DNA, the CDR3 is TGTGCCAGCGTTCGGGACTCTAGCTCCTACAATGAGCAGTTCTTC. It specifies CASVRDSSSYNEQFF. The whole variable domain, remainder taken from reference TRBV18 and TRBJ2-1, is NAGVMQNPRHLVRRRGQEARLRCSPMKGHSHVYWYRQLPEEGLKFMVYLQKENIIDESGMPKERFSAEFPKEGPSILRIQQVVRGDSAAYFCASVRDSSSYNEQFFGPGTRLTVL.

This chain links TRBV5-6 with TRBJ1-1; D perhaps matches TRBD1 (5 bases). This CDR3 has 14 amino acids. In germline, CDR1 is SGHDT, CDR2 YYEEEE. V dropped 4 bases and J dropped 5 bases, with 15 bases sitting between them. DNA of the CDR3: TGTGCCAGCAGCGGAACTCAGGGACGGACTGAAGCTTTCTTT. Protein sequence: CASSGTQGRTEAFF.

This chain uses TRBV5-1 with TRBJ2-7; possible D gene TRBD2, 6 bases. V was clipped by 5 bases and J by 6 bases, with 18 bases between them. The CDR3 is made up of 14 amino acids. Germline-derived CDR1 and CDR2 are SGHRS and YFSETQ. CDR3 nucleotides: TGCGCCAGCAGTCAAGACGGGGGAGCAGGCGAGCAGTACTTC. Translated, it gives CASSQDGGAGEQYF. The variable domain in full, with the rest retrieved from reference TRBV5-1 and TRBJ2-7, is KAGVTQTPRYLIKTRGQQVTLSCSPISGHRSVSWYQQTPGQGLQFLFEYFSETQRNKGNFPGRFSGRQFSNSRSEMNVSTLELGDSALYLCASSQDGGAGEQYFGPGTRLTVT.

The genes are TRBV5-1 and TRBJ1-4, with 8 bases fitting TRBD1. V was pared by 4 bases and J by 8 bases, with 7 bases of the junction left unmatched. CDR1 SGHRS and CDR2 YFSETQ come from the germline V gene. The CDR3 spans 14 residues. CDR3: CASSMGQAGEKLFF. The CDR3 bases are TGCGCCAGCAGCATGGGACAGGCTGGAGAAAAACTGTTTTTT.

CDR3: CASTEGARSYNEQFF. DNA for the CDR3: TGTGCCAGCACCGAGGGGGCGCGATCCTACAATGAGCAGTTCTTC. The V gene is TRBV7-2, the J gene TRBJ2-1; 7 bases match TRBD1. Germline CDR1 is SGHTA and CDR2 is FQGNSA. The CDR3 loop spans 15 amino acids. V trimming: 7 bases; J trimming: 1 base; junction bases outside the gene matches: 7.

The CDR3 nucleotides are TGCGCCAGCAGCCCCGGGACAGGGGCCTTCTATGGCTACACCTTC. It is translated as CASSPGTGAFYGYTF. The V call is TRBV5-1, the J call TRBJ1-2, with 10 bases fitting TRBD1. This CDR3 contains 15 residues. V was pared by 4 bases and J by 4 bases, with 7 bases of the junction left unmatched. The germline gives CDR1 SGHRS, CDR2 YFSETQ.

This clone came up once. The chain couples TRBV11-2 to TRBJ2-1; D is ambiguous. The V end lost 2 bases, the J end lost 3 bases, and 20 bases lay between the germline ends. Per the germline V gene, CDR1 is SGHAT and CDR2 is FQNNGV. CDR3 length: 18 amino acids. The CDR3 DNA is TGTGCCAGCAGCTTAAACCCAGGAACCGATCGCCGCTACAATGAGCAGTTCTTC. As protein: CASSLNPGTDRRYNEQFF. The whole variable domain, filled in from reference TRBV11-2 and TRBJ2-1, reads EAGVAQSPRYKIIEKRQSVAFWCNPISGHATLYWYQQILGQGPKLLIQFQNNGVVDDSQLPKDRFSAERLKGVDSTLKIQPAKLEDSAVYLCASSLNPGTDRRYNEQFFGPGTRLTVL.

The chain carries TRBV5-4 and TRBJ1-2; D possibly corresponds to TRBD1 (6 bases). Trimming left V 3 bases short and J 7 bases short, with 16 bases between. CDR1 is SGHNT, CDR2 YYREEE, per germline (reference sequence). CDR3 length equals 14 residues. The chain's CDR3 is CASSSLQGGPGYTF. DNA of the CDR3: TGTGCCAGCAGCTCCCTCCAAGGGGGGCCTGGCTACACCTTC.